Following are 24 T cell receptor beta chains from one sample sequenced in a study of Tregs in tolerant kidney transplant recipients (dated by TCRdb to the late 2010s). Library preparation was by the immunoSEQ multiplex PCR assay. As stored in TCRdb, this immuneACCESS dataset retains in-frame rearrangements with V and J assigned. A fraction of the clones does not appear; measured against another copy, unresolved V genes explain less than half of the discrepancy, and the remainder lacks a known reason. Per the sample table, the count is 50,000 or so clones. The biggest ten clones account for roughly 0.89% of the sample. In the paper's terms, the time point label means: blood sample drawn before combined kidney and bone marrow transplant. The input for sequencing was CD4+ T cells from blood, taken before the transplant. Receptors originate from a human donor who received a combined kidney and bone marrow transplant.

About this clone itself: With the read ending 3 residues before the CDR3 end, the germline J gene is used to fill in that end. This rearrangement joins TRBV20-1 to TRBJ1-2, with D possibly being TRBD1 (5 bases). Germline values: CDR1 DFQATT, CDR2 SNEGSKA (reference sequence). There are 14 residues in the CDR3. The V end was cut by 3 bases, the J end by 1 base, with 12 bases between. CDR3: CSASSQGSNYGYTF. The CDR3 bases that were read are TGCAGTGCTAGCTCCCAGGGTAGTAACTATGGC.

Concerning this clone: The missing CDR3 end, 3 residues past where the read stops, is filled in from the germline J gene. The chain combines TRBV19 with TRBJ1-1, with D unresolved. The CDR3 extends over 14 amino acids. CDR1 and CDR2 from the germline V gene are LNHDA and SQIVND (reference sequence). V was clipped by 2 bases and J by 1 base, with 8 bases between them. The CDR3 loop is CASSISVPNTEAFF. The covered CDR3 bases are TGTGCCAGTAGTATATCAGTGCCGAACACTGAA.

A word on this clone: The sequence runs out 3 residues before the end of the CDR3; the remainder is reconstructed from the germline J gene. The chain combines TRBV2 with TRBJ2-2; 7 bases are a match to TRBD2. This CDR3 spans 14 amino acids. J lost 4 bases, V lost 6 bases, and 5 bases had no gene match. Per the germline V gene, CDR1 is SNHLY and CDR2 is FYNNEI. The CDR3 here is CASSLASGTGELFF. Partial CDR3 DNA: TGTGCCAGCAGCTTGGCTAGCGGCACCGGGGAG.

Regarding this clone: The read comes to an end 3 residues before the CDR3 does, leaving the germline J gene to fill in the end. The chain has TRBV6-2 or TRBV6-3 and TRBJ1-2, with 7 bases identical to TRBD1. V shed 5 bases and J 4 bases; nucleotides not matched to a gene: 4. Looked up from germline, CDR1 is MNHEY and CDR2 is SVGEGT. The CDR3 extends over 13 amino acids. The CDR3 spells CASSPTGAYGYTF. The covered CDR3 bases are TGTGCCAGCAGTCCTACAGGGGCCTATGGC.

About this clone: The sequence runs out 3 residues before the end of the CDR3; the remainder is reconstructed from the germline J gene. The chain has TRBV19 and TRBJ1-1, with D perhaps TRBD1 (5 bases). Trimming removed 7 bases from V and 3 bases from J, with 18 bases in between. Germline CDR1 reads LNHDA; CDR2 reads SQIVND (reference sequence). The CDR3 has 15 residues. Here the CDR3 reads CASKARGGLHTEAFF. Incomplete CDR3 DNA: TGTGCCAGTAAAGCGCGGGGGGGACTACACACTGAA.

About this clone: The read terminates 3 residues ahead of where the CDR3 ends, so the germline J gene completes it. V usage is TRBV2 and J usage is TRBJ2-2, with D possibly matching TRBD2 (5 bases). The V and J ends lost 10 bases and 0 bases respectively, with 9 bases between them. Germline CDR1 and CDR2: SNHLY and FYNNEI. This CDR3 contains 13 residues. The sequenced part of the CDR3 DNA is TGTGCCACCAAACTAGCGAACACCGGGGAG. It yields the protein CATKLANTGE. The whole CDR3 reads CATKLANTGELFF.

Concerning this clone: Coverage ceases 3 residues before the CDR3 finishes, and the germline J gene fills in the end. This chain links TRBV18 with TRBJ1-1; TRBD1 might be the D (6 bases). Per the germline V gene, CDR1 is KGHSH and CDR2 is LQKENI. Between the trimmed V and J ends, which lost 4 bases and 1 base, there was a span of 16 bases. The CDR3 spans 16 residues. This CDR3 is CASSQNQGISNTEAFF. The CDR3 DNA, read in part, is TGTGCCAGCTCACAAAATCAGGGGATTTCGAACACTGAA.

As concerns this clone: The DNA ends 3 residues before the CDR3 does, and the rest of the CDR3 is filled in from the germline J gene. V usage is TRBV7-2 and J usage is TRBJ1-1; TRBD1 is a possible D gene (5 bases). CDR1 and CDR2 (germline): SGHTA, FQGNSA. The CDR3 consists of 12 residues. The chain's CDR3 is CASSRGGGLAFF. CDR3 DNA, as far as it was read: TGTGCCAGCAGCCGCGGGGGGGGATTG.

Remarks on this clone: The missing CDR3 end, 3 residues past where the read stops, is filled in from the germline J gene. The V and J genes are TRBV30 and TRBJ1-5; a weak D match, TRBD1 (5 bases). Trimming cost V 3 bases and J 3 bases, with 15 bases left between them. The CDR3 extends over 15 amino acids. Germline values: CDR1 GTSNPN, CDR2 SVGIG (reference sequence). The covered CDR3 bases are TGTGCCTGGAGCGCCTCCCGGGACTTCAATCAGCCC. Its protein product is CAWSASRDFNQP. The complete CDR3 reads CAWSASRDFNQPQHF.

Details on this clone: The CDR3 end falls 3 residues outside the read, so it is completed with the germline J gene. The chain recombines TRBV20-1 with TRBJ2-3; D remains ambiguous. This CDR3 contains 16 residues. Trimming stripped 0 bases from V and 0 bases from J, with 13 bases between. The germline CDR1 and CDR2 sequences are DFQATT and SNEGSKA (reference sequence). The sequenced CDR3 bases are TGCAGTGCTAGAGACCTCCGACTTCATAGCACAGATACG. It translates to CSARDLRLHSTDT. The entire CDR3 sequence reads CSARDLRLHSTDTQYF.

Details on this clone: The read finishes 3 residues shy of the CDR3 end, and the germline J gene is used to complete it. The chain joins TRBV18 to TRBJ1-2; 7 bases map to TRBD1. The CDR3 runs 15 residues. Per germline, CDR1 KGHSH and CDR2 LQKENI. J gave up 3 bases and V 2 bases, and 6 bases lay outside the gene matches. The CDR3 protein is CASSPTPGGDYGYTF. CDR3 DNA, as far as it was read: TGTGCCAGCTCACCAACTCCAGGGGGAGACTATGGC.

On this clone itself: Read coverage stops 3 residues before the CDR3 terminus; the germline J gene supplies the remainder. J is TRBJ2-5 and V is TRBV29-1; TRBD1 matches at 7 bases. The CDR3 is made up of 13 amino acids. CDR1 is SQVTM and CDR2 is ANQGSEA in the germline V gene. The ends lost 5 bases at V and 6 bases at J; junction bases unmatched: 9. The CDR3 sequence is CSVSRQGGKTQYF. The CDR3 bases that were read are TGCAGCGTTTCCCGACAGGGTGGAAAGACC. Drawing the rest from reference TRBV29-1 and TRBJ2-5, the complete variable domain is SAVISQKPSRDICQRGTSLTIQCQVDSQVTMMFWYRQQPGQSLTLIATANQGSEATYESGFVIDKFPISRPNLTFSTLTVSNMSPEDSSIYLCSVSRQGGKTQYFGPGTRLLVL.

The sequenced part of the CDR3 DNA is TGTGCCAGCAGCCCCTGGGGGGGCGAAAAA. Translating gives CASSPWGGEK. The full CDR3 reads CASSPWGGEKLFF. The chain has TRBV11-2 and TRBJ1-4, with D possibly matching TRBD1 (6 bases). The CDR3 is cut off 3 residues early in the read; its end comes from the germline J gene. The CDR3 totals 13 residues. Germline V gene sequence: CDR1 SGHAT, CDR2 FQNNGV. Between the trimmed V and J ends, which lost 5 bases and 8 bases, there was a span of 12 bases.

With respect to this clone: The read terminates 3 residues before the CDR3 end, so the remaining end is supplied by the germline J gene. The chain couples TRBV14 to TRBJ2-2; perhaps D is TRBD1 or TRBD2 (5 bases each). Germline loops: CDR1 SGHDN, CDR2 FVKESK. This CDR3 spans 18 amino acids. V was pared by 4 bases and J by 3 bases, with 21 bases between. The covered CDR3 bases are TGTGCCAGCAGCCCAGCGAGGGGAACGGTAATGTACACCGGGGAG. Protein product: CASSPARGTVMYTGE. The complete CDR3 reads CASSPARGTVMYTGELFF.

In the case of this clone: The DNA ends 3 residues before the CDR3 does, and the rest of the CDR3 is filled in from the germline J gene. The rearrangement links TRBV30 to TRBJ1-4, with 9 bases aligning to TRBD1. The germline gives CDR1 GTSNPN, CDR2 SVGIG (reference sequence). With 3 bases clipped from V and 5 bases from J, the junction kept 10 bases outside the gene matches. This CDR3 contains 16 residues. The CDR3: CAWSAGTGRRNEKLFF. The sequenced part of the CDR3 DNA is TGTGCCTGGAGCGCGGGGACAGGGCGCCGCAATGAAAAA.

CDR3 region: CATQDPPGGTEAFF. CDR3 bases read: TGTGCCACCCAGGACCCACCCGGGGGCACTGAA. This chain joins TRBV19 and TRBJ1-1, with D possibly matching TRBD1 (5 bases). The read ends 3 residues shy of where the CDR3 ends; the end is completed using the germline J gene. Per germline, CDR1 LNHDA and CDR2 SQIVND (reference sequence). V was clipped by 10 bases and J by 4 bases, with 19 bases between them. The length of the CDR3 is 14 residues.

The CDR3 sequence: CASSLEARILDTQYF. The part of the CDR3 DNA that was read is TGTGCCAGCAGCTTAGAGGCTAGAATCTTGGATACG. V gene TRBV7-6 combines with J gene TRBJ2-3; no definite D call. The CDR3 goes on 3 residues after the read ends, and that part is filled in from the germline J gene. The CDR3 spans 15 residues. Trimming took off 1 base at V and 6 bases at J, with 14 bases between the two ends. Germline CDR1 SGHVS, CDR2 FNYEAQ.

With respect to this clone: The sequenced fragment ends 3 residues before the CDR3 boundary, so the rest is inferred from the germline J gene. The chain employs TRBV20-1 and TRBJ2-3, with 8 bases aligning to TRBD2. Trimming took 3 bases from V and 2 from J; bases not matched to a gene: 13. CDR1 and CDR2 (germline): DFQATT, SNEGSKA (reference sequence). This CDR3 comprises 17 residues. The DNA read from the CDR3 is TGCAGTGCTAGCCCCCAGTTTGCGCGGGAGGTCACAGATACG. Translation: CSASPQFAREVTDT. The entire CDR3 sequence reads CSASPQFAREVTDTQYF.

As regards this clone: The read comes to an end 3 residues before the CDR3 does, leaving the germline J gene to fill in the end. The chain couples TRBV6-2 or TRBV6-3 to TRBJ2-3, with D possibly TRBD1 on 6 matching bases. CDR1 and CDR2 from the germline V gene are MNHEY and SVGEGT. The CDR3 sequence is 13 residues long. V was clipped by 6 bases and J by 2 bases, with 9 bases between them. CDR3 DNA, as far as it was read: TGTGCCAGCAGAACAGGGTTCACAGATACG. Protein sequence: CASRTGFTDT. The whole CDR3 region reads CASRTGFTDTQYF.

About this clone: The read falls 3 residues short of the CDR3 end, and the missing part is taken from the germline J gene. V is TRBV19 and J is TRBJ1-1, with 7 bases fitting TRBD1. V was pared by 6 bases and J by 7 bases, with 5 bases of the junction left unmatched. The CDR3 contains 12 residues. Looked up from germline, CDR1 is LNHDA and CDR2 is SQIVND (reference sequence). This CDR3 reads CASSRDRVEAFF. The sequenced part of the CDR3 DNA is TGTGCCAGTAGCCGCGACAGGGTTGAA.

As for this clone: The read terminates 3 residues ahead of where the CDR3 ends, so the germline J gene completes it. The V gene is TRBV5-1, the J gene TRBJ2-7, with 7 bases matching TRBD1. This CDR3 has 12 residues. After removal of 5 bases from V and 5 bases from J, the junction contained 4 bases not matched to a gene. Germline V CDR1 and CDR2: SGHRS, YFSETQ. The CDR3 bases that were read are TGCGCCAGCAGGCACCAGGGGGACGAG. It yields the protein CASRHQGDE. The CDR3 reads in full as CASRHQGDEQYF.

Worth noting for this clone: Read coverage stops 3 residues before the CDR3 terminus; the germline J gene supplies the remainder. The V gene is TRBV7-9, the J gene TRBJ1-6; D is unresolved. This CDR3 has 11 residues. The germline V gene encodes CDR1 SEHNR and CDR2 FQNEAQ (reference sequence). CDR3 sequence: CASSLSVSLHF. The part of the CDR3 DNA that was read is TGTGCCAGCAGCTTGTCCGTGTCC.

Regarding this clone: Read sequence stops 3 residues before the CDR3 end, and the germline J gene provides the missing end. The chain employs TRBV9 and TRBJ2-4, with 8 bases matching TRBD1. The CDR3 has 14 amino acids. The germline gives CDR1 SGDLS, CDR2 YYNGEE. V lost 2 bases, J lost 3 bases, and 1 base stayed unmatched. The CDR3 loop is CASSVGTGKNIQYF. CDR3 DNA, as far as it was read: TGTGCCAGCAGCGTGGGGACAGGCAAAAACATT. Supplemented by reference TRBV9 and TRBJ2-4, the full variable domain reads DSGVTQTPKHLITATGQRVTLRCSPRSGDLSVYWYQQSLDQGLQFLIQYYNGEERAKGNILERFSAQQFPDLHSELNLSSLELGDSALYFCASSVGTGKNIQYFGAGTRLSVL.

CDR3 DNA (partial): TGTGCCAGCTCACCGAGATGGGGACTAGCGGGGGGACCCGCCAAAAACATT. Encoded protein: CASSPRWGLAGGPAKNI. From start to end, the CDR3 is CASSPRWGLAGGPAKNIQYF. The V gene is TRBV18, the J gene TRBJ2-4, with TRBD2 matching over 15 bases. The read terminates 3 residues ahead of where the CDR3 ends, so the germline J gene completes it. With V trimmed by 3 bases and J by 1 base, 10 bases remained unmatched. CDR1 KGHSH and CDR2 LQKENI come from the germline V gene. The CDR3 extends over 20 amino acids.